This T cell receptor (beta chain) was sequenced in a study of molecular identifiers for immune sequencing clone quantification. At the level of the study: Replicates involved a five-way split of RNA from around 20,000 or 100,000 naive CD8 cells, with sequencing of four.

The germline CDR1 and CDR2 sequences are SQVTM and ANQGSEA. The trim removed 6 bases at V and 4 bases at J, leaving 16 bases unmatched. The CDR3 has 16 amino acids. Ten or more counts support this clonotype. Previously published methods and listed TCR primers were used for the bulk TCR libraries. Using its own MiXCR run on the PCR reads, TCRdb lists one record per CDR3 protein. The data hold about 630,000 distinct CDR3 sequences, with roughly 27% observed a single time. Libraries used about 19,000 to 1,000,000 sorted naive CD8 T cells and 10%, 30% or 50% RNA input. A CD8+CD4-CCR7+CD45RA+ phenotype served as the sorting definition for naive CD8 T cells.

The chain links TRBV29-1 to TRBJ1-1; 8 nucleotides match TRBD1. The sample comprised naive CD8+ T cells from blood, with Jurkat cell RNA spiked in. Subset specified: FACS-sorted CD8+CD4-CCR7+CD45RA+ naive T cells. The clonotype comes from a human donor in good health. Some libraries in this study had Jurkat cell RNA spiked in. The CDR3 DNA reads as TGCAGCGTCCGAAGTCCCGGGACAGGTCTGAGCACTGAAGCTTTCTTT. This translates into CSVRSPGTGLSTEAFF.